This note documents a single T cell receptor beta chain sequence. This record belongs to a study of blood T cell repertoires in COVID-19. Study context: Sites across the United States, Italy and Spain contributed samples from acute and convalescent COVID-19. The analysed material was cDNA or gDNA that came from T cells, B-cell-depleted T cells, or PBMCs.

Original handling: Estimation of nucleated cell counts relied on the amplification of reference gene primers. Sequencing was performed with immunoSEQ multiplex PCR; in TCRdb, only in-frame clones are kept and a portion is missing. The V and J calls and clone size come from that table; D and trimming were worked out from the DNA. The sample has some 450,000 clones; approximately 90% are singletons. The length of the CDR3 is 13 residues. Trimming shortened V by 3 bases and J by 5 bases, and 9 bases separated the two germline ends. The germline V gene has CDR1 KGHSH and CDR2 LQKENI. V usage is TRBV18 and J usage is TRBJ2-3; the D gene is possibly TRBD2 (6 bases). This TCR was recovered from a man aged 18 to 30 with COVID-19, enrolled during active disease. Sequencing was done on a sample of peripheral blood. The CDR3 bases are TGTGCCAGCTCACCCCCAGCGGGAGATACGCAGTATTTT. Protein sequence: CASSPPAGDTQYF.